This TCR beta chain was documented in a study of T cells in Graves' hyperthyroidism and ophthalmopathy. Germline-derived CDR1 and CDR2 are SEHNR and FQNEAQ (reference sequence). Trimming stripped 1 base from V and 4 bases from J, with 8 bases between. The CDR3 sequence is 14 residues long. This clonotype has only a few counts. Its cognate antigen is unknown. General study points: Clonotypes that were expanded in thyroid above 0.001 mostly appeared in blood too.

Amplified regions were TCR beta CDR3 sequences from RNA transcripts. A first-round RT-PCR of the TCR CDR3 used the HTBI primer set. TCRdb reprocessed the multiplex PCR reads via MiXCR and lists one record per CDR3 protein. The data show 400,000 or so distinct CDR3 sequences, over 12% seen once. Specimen: blood. The chain employs TRBV7-9 and TRBJ1-5; D not resolved. This clonotype was obtained from a man in his forties or fifties with Graves' ophthalmopathy. The CDR3 DNA follows: TGTGCCAGCAGCTTAGACAGCTGGAATCAGCCCCAGCATTTT. This translates into CASSLDSWNQPQHF.